These T cell receptor beta chains were read from a single sample in a study of post-analysis software for immune sequencing data. TCRdb redid the calling of the PCR reads with MiXCR, one entry per CDR3 protein. The sample lists approximately 630,000 distinct CDR3 sequences; roughly three fifths were seen once. Sequencing was done on a sample of blood. All receptors come from a girl aged 2-9 years with multiple sclerosis. Each CDR3 is given with its conserved first and last residue. The D gene is left open where the match is weak. A row's size may be missing; if present it is once, few, many or a size class.

>TRBV4-1|NA|NA|TRBJ2-2
TGCGCCAGCAGCCAAGAGGAGCTGTTTTTT
CASSQEELFF
>TRBV29-1|NA|NA|TRBJ1-2
TGCAGCGTTGACGGTAACTATGGCTACACCTTC
CSVDGNYGYTF
>TRBV4-3|NA|NA|TRBJ2-5
TGCGCCAGCAGCCGCGGGGCCCAGGCGGCGGTTGAGACCCAGTACTTC
CASSRGAQAAVETQYF
>TRBV6-1|TRBD1|NA|TRBJ2-1
TGTGCCAGCAGTGTCCACGGGACAGGGATTAGCTCCTACAATGAGCAGTTCTTC
CASSVHGTGISSYNEQFF
>TRBV7-8|NA|NA|TRBJ1-5
TGTGCCAGCAGCTTAGTTTTGGGGTACTGGGGTAGCAATCAGCCCCAGCATTTT
CASSLVLGYWGSNQPQHF
>TRBV12-3/TRBV12-4|NA|NA|TRBJ1-1
TGTGCCAGCAGTCAACCCCCGTCAAACACTGAAGCTTTCTTT
CASSQPPSNTEAFF
>TRBV7-9|NA|NA|TRBJ1-6
TGTGCCAGCAGCTTGGAGGAACATTCACCCCTCCACTTT
CASSLEEHSPLHF
>TRBV25-1|TRBD2|NA|TRBJ2-1
TGTGCCAGCAGTGAAAAAGTAGCGGGAGGGCCGTACAATGAGCAGTTCTTC
CASSEKVAGGPYNEQFF
>TRBV29-1|NA|NA|TRBJ2-5
TGCAGCGTTGAAAGGGGCCCGGAGAAGACCCAGTACTTC
CSVERGPEKTQYF
>TRBV5-1|NA|few|TRBJ1-5
TGCGCCAGCAGCTACGATTCCAGTCAGCCCCAGCATTTT
CASSYDSSQPQHF
>TRBV11-2|TRBD2|NA|TRBJ2-3
TGTGCCAGCAGCTCGACTAGCGGGGGGCACCTGGATACGCAGTATTTT
CASSSTSGGHLDTQYF
>TRBV6-2/TRBV6-3|NA|few|TRBJ2-1
TGTGCCAGCACCAAGGGGACAACCTCCTACAATGAGCAGTTCTTC
CASTKGTTSYNEQFF
>TRBV20-1|TRBD1|NA|TRBJ1-2
TGCATTGCAGGGGGAGACTATGGCTACACCTTC
CIAGGDYGYTF
>TRBV25-1|NA|once|TRBJ2-3
TGTGCCAGCAGTGAATCGTTAGAGACAGATACGCAGTATTTT
CASSESLETDTQYF
>TRBV3-1|NA|many|TRBJ2-7
TGTGCCAGCAGCCAAGCTGCCTACGAGCAGTACTTC
CASSQAAYEQYF
>TRBV7-2|TRBD2|NA|TRBJ2-5
TGTGCCAGCAGCTTTACTAGCGGGGTCCAAGAGACCCAGTACTTC
CASSFTSGVQETQYF
>TRBV28|TRBD1|NA|TRBJ2-1
TGTGCCAGCAGTCCCCCGGACAGGGGGCATGAGCAGTTCTTC
CASSPPDRGHEQFF
>TRBV5-1|NA|NA|TRBJ2-7
TGCGCCAGCAGCTTGGGGGACATCCACACGTTTCGGGAGCAGTACTTC
CASSLGDIHTFREQYF
>TRBV7-9|TRBD2|NA|TRBJ2-5
TGTGCCAGCAGCAACACCTGGACTAGCGGGCGGGAAGAGACCCAGTACTTC
CASSNTWTSGREETQYF
>TRBV15|NA|NA|TRBJ2-3
TGTGCCACCGCTTCCGGACTGGAAACAGATACGCAGTATTTT
CATASGLETDTQYF
>TRBV20-1|TRBD2|NA|TRBJ2-2
TGCAGTGCTAGAGAGGCGGGGGGGCCCGGGGAGCTGTTTTTT
CSAREAGGPGELFF
>TRBV13|NA|NA|TRBJ2-7
TGTGCCAGCAGGCCCAATCAGACAGAGTACGAGCAGTACTTC
CASRPNQTEYEQYF